This T cell receptor beta chain was observed in a study of cytomegalovirus exposure and HLA in healthy donors. At the level of the study: The platform used for the approximately 130 validation repertoires matched that of the approximately 710 first-cohort repertoires, a later analysis reported. Findings of the study overall: Cytomegalovirus status, reportedly, was diagnosed with high specificity and sensitivity by the classifier. The tendency of first-cohort TCR clusters to co-occur in the roughly 120 validation repertoires was the finding of a later analysis.

Assay used: immunoSEQ multiplex PCR; TCRdb lists only in-frame clones, some missing. Of 90,000 or so clones in the sample, approximately 81% were seen once. In its sample, this clone was seen a few times. Antigen unknown. The CDR3 totals 13 residues. Trimming took off 0 bases at V and 3 bases at J, with 6 bases between the two ends. The source material was PBMCs. The gene calls are TRBV23-1 and TRBJ2-7, with D uncertain. TRBV23-1 is an ORF, and what it does is uncertain. The TCR sequence derives from a young man in good health and CMV-seropositive. This CDR3 is CASSQSTNYEQYF. CDR3 nucleotide sequence: TGCGCCAGCAGTCAATCAACTAACTACGAGCAGTACTTC.